The rows below give T cell receptor beta chains drawn from one sample of a study of CD8+CD57+ T cells in acquired aplastic anemia. TCRdb independently ran MiXCR on the reads; one entry per CDR3 protein. The repertoire includes about 130,000 distinct CDR3 sequences, around 48% of them detected once, and 2% to 3% sits in the top ten. Sequencing used sorted CD4+, CD8+, or CD8+CD57+ T cells (not recorded which) from PBMCs. The receptors here all came from a human donor in good health, serving as a control. CDR3s include the opening cysteine and the closing phenylalanine or tryptophan. Each record gives: D gene, clone size, J gene, V gene, CDR3 DNA, CDR3 protein. A D gene is named only where the DNA matches it firmly. Where a row states a size, it is once, few, many or the class of an expanded clone; other rows omit it.

d_gene: .; abundance: many; j_gene: TRBJ2-5; v_gene: TRBV12-3/TRBV12-4; CDR3nt: TGTGCCAGCAGTTCAAACAGCCTAGTACAAGAGACCCAGTACTTC; CDR3aa: CASSSNSLVQETQYF
d_gene: .; abundance: .; j_gene: TRBJ1-1; v_gene: TRBV25-1; CDR3nt: TGTGCCAGCAGTAGGGGCTTGTGGGGGAACACTGAAGCTTTCTTT; CDR3aa: CASSRGLWGNTEAFF
d_gene: TRBD1; abundance: .; j_gene: TRBJ2-7; v_gene: TRBV7-7; CDR3nt: TGTGCCAGCAGCCACCCCTGGGACAGGGGGTTGACCTACGGGCAGTACTTC; CDR3aa: CASSHPWDRGLTYGQYF
d_gene: .; abundance: once; j_gene: TRBJ1-2; v_gene: TRBV6-2/TRBV6-3; CDR3nt: TGTGCCAGCAGTTACTCCGCAGAAAAGGGCTACACCTTC; CDR3aa: CASSYSAEKGYTF
d_gene: .; abundance: .; j_gene: TRBJ1-2; v_gene: TRBV19; CDR3nt: TGTGCCAGTAGTATATCGGGCTATGGCTACACCTTC; CDR3aa: CASSISGYGYTF
d_gene: .; abundance: many; j_gene: TRBJ1-2; v_gene: TRBV7-2; CDR3nt: TGTGCCAGCAGCCGCCAAGGGGGGAACTATGGCTACACCTTC; CDR3aa: CASSRQGGNYGYTF
d_gene: .; abundance: .; j_gene: TRBJ2-5; v_gene: TRBV20-1; CDR3nt: TGCAGTGCTAGAGATAGAGGAGGAGAGACCCAGTACTTC; CDR3aa: CSARDRGGETQYF
d_gene: TRBD2; abundance: once; j_gene: TRBJ2-3; v_gene: TRBV19; CDR3nt: TGTGCCAGTAAACTAGCGGGGGGAACAGATACGCAGTATTTT; CDR3aa: CASKLAGGTDTQYF
d_gene: .; abundance: medium-sized; j_gene: TRBJ1-2; v_gene: TRBV19; CDR3nt: TGTGCCAGTAGTCGTGAGCATGGAGGCTACACCTTC; CDR3aa: CASSREHGGYTF
d_gene: TRBD2; abundance: few; j_gene: TRBJ2-2; v_gene: TRBV3-1; CDR3nt: TGTGCCAGCAGCTTACGCGGGGGGACCCGGTCTGGGGAGCTGTTTTTT; CDR3aa: CASSLRGGTRSGELFF
d_gene: TRBD2; abundance: many; j_gene: TRBJ2-1; v_gene: TRBV7-3; CDR3nt: TGTGCCAGCAGCTTAGGCGGGGGGGCTCTAAATGAGCAGTTCTTC; CDR3aa: CASSLGGGALNEQFF
d_gene: .; abundance: .; j_gene: TRBJ1-5; v_gene: TRBV15; CDR3nt: TGTGTCACCAGCAGAGATCTTGCAGGGAGCAATCAGCCCCAGCATTTT; CDR3aa: CVTSRDLAGSNQPQHF
d_gene: .; abundance: few; j_gene: TRBJ2-2; v_gene: TRBV5-1; CDR3nt: TGCGCCAGCAGCTTGTTAGGGGAGTTTACCGGGGAGCTGTTTTTT; CDR3aa: CASSLLGEFTGELFF
d_gene: .; abundance: many; j_gene: TRBJ1-6; v_gene: TRBV6-1; CDR3nt: TGTGCCAGCACACGTATTCAGGGTAGCAATTCACCCCTCCACTTT; CDR3aa: CASTRIQGSNSPLHF
d_gene: .; abundance: .; j_gene: TRBJ1-6; v_gene: TRBV7-9; CDR3nt: TGTGCCAGCAGTTGGCTGGATAATTCACCCCTCCACTTT; CDR3aa: CASSWLDNSPLHF
d_gene: TRBD2; abundance: few; j_gene: TRBJ2-3; v_gene: TRBV29-1; CDR3nt: TGCAGCGCGTCGGGGCGCTTAGCGGGGACCACAGATACGCAGTATTTT; CDR3aa: CSASGRLAGTTDTQYF
d_gene: TRBD1; abundance: .; j_gene: TRBJ1-4; v_gene: TRBV4-2; CDR3nt: TGTGCCAGCAGCCAGTCGACAGGGGGTAATGAAAAACTGTTTTTT; CDR3aa: CASSQSTGGNEKLFF
d_gene: .; abundance: .; j_gene: TRBJ1-3; v_gene: TRBV30; CDR3nt: TGTGCCTGGAGCACCCTCCGGGGGGCGAGGGGAGACACCATATATTTT; CDR3aa: CAWSTLRGARGDTIYF
d_gene: TRBD2; abundance: .; j_gene: TRBJ2-2; v_gene: TRBV24-1; CDR3nt: TGTGCCACCTCTAGCGGCAGGAGGGACACCGGGGAGCTGTTTTTT; CDR3aa: CATSSGRRDTGELFF
d_gene: .; abundance: .; j_gene: TRBJ1-1; v_gene: TRBV20-1; CDR3nt: TGCAGTGCTACAGAGGGCATGGTCACTGAAGCTTTCTTT; CDR3aa: CSATEGMVTEAFF
d_gene: .; abundance: .; j_gene: TRBJ1-4; v_gene: TRBV29-1; CDR3nt: TGCAGCGTTGAAGTGTCGGGGGGCGGTGAAAAACTGTTTTTT; CDR3aa: CSVEVSGGGEKLFF
d_gene: TRBD2; abundance: .; j_gene: TRBJ2-7; v_gene: TRBV2; CDR3nt: TGTGCTGTCAGCGGGGGGGCAAGGGAGCAGTACTTC; CDR3aa: CAVSGGAREQYF
d_gene: TRBD1; abundance: few; j_gene: TRBJ1-2; v_gene: TRBV5-1; CDR3nt: TGCGCCAGCAGCTTGGGACAGGGGGGAGGCGGCTACACCTTC; CDR3aa: CASSLGQGGGGYTF
d_gene: .; abundance: many; j_gene: TRBJ2-7; v_gene: TRBV18; CDR3nt: TGTGCCAGCTCACCACCGAACAGTGTCTACGAGCAGTACTTC; CDR3aa: CASSPPNSVYEQYF
d_gene: TRBD1; abundance: .; j_gene: TRBJ2-2; v_gene: TRBV7-2; CDR3nt: TGTGCCAGCAGCCGGGACAGGGCCAACGCCGGGGAGCTGTTTTTT; CDR3aa: CASSRDRANAGELFF
d_gene: .; abundance: many; j_gene: TRBJ1-1; v_gene: TRBV2; CDR3nt: TGTGCCAGCAGTGAATATCTGACGAACACTGAAGCTTTCTTT; CDR3aa: CASSEYLTNTEAFF
d_gene: .; abundance: few; j_gene: TRBJ1-3; v_gene: TRBV25-1; CDR3nt: TGTGCCAGCCAATTGGCGGACACCATATATTTT; CDR3aa: CASQLADTIYF
d_gene: .; abundance: many; j_gene: TRBJ1-5; v_gene: TRBV6-1; CDR3nt: TGTGCCAGCAGTGAATTGAGGGGGGGCAATCAGCCCCAGCATTTT; CDR3aa: CASSELRGGNQPQHF
d_gene: TRBD2; abundance: many; j_gene: TRBJ2-7; v_gene: TRBV20-1; CDR3nt: TGCAGTGCCCCGGGACTAGCGGGGGCCGTCTCCTACGAGCAGTACTTC; CDR3aa: CSAPGLAGAVSYEQYF
d_gene: .; abundance: .; j_gene: TRBJ2-5; v_gene: TRBV7-3; CDR3nt: TGTGCCAGCAGCTTAAACCCCCAAGAGACCCAGTACTTC; CDR3aa: CASSLNPQETQYF
d_gene: .; abundance: .; j_gene: TRBJ2-3; v_gene: TRBV10-3; CDR3nt: TGTGCCATCAGTGACAGCCCAAATACGCAGTATTTT; CDR3aa: CAISDSPNTQYF
d_gene: TRBD2; abundance: .; j_gene: TRBJ2-7; v_gene: TRBV7-9; CDR3nt: TGTGCCAGCAGGGGGGAGGGGATGAGCTCCTACGAGCAGTACTTC; CDR3aa: CASRGEGMSSYEQYF
d_gene: .; abundance: many; j_gene: TRBJ2-7; v_gene: TRBV11-2; CDR3nt: TGTGCCAGCAGCGCCCCGGACCCAGGTTTCTCCTACGAGCAGTACTTC; CDR3aa: CASSAPDPGFSYEQYF
d_gene: .; abundance: .; j_gene: TRBJ2-5; v_gene: TRBV6-1; CDR3nt: TGTGCCAGCAGCAATGGGTTAGAGACCCGGTGCTTC; CDR3aa: CASSNGLETRCF
d_gene: .; abundance: .; j_gene: TRBJ1-3; v_gene: TRBV20-1; CDR3nt: TGCAGTGCTAGTGACAGAGCTGGAAACACCATATATTTT; CDR3aa: CSASDRAGNTIYF
d_gene: .; abundance: .; j_gene: TRBJ1-4; v_gene: TRBV9; CDR3nt: TGTGCCAGCAGCGTAAGTGATGAAAAACTGTTTTTT; CDR3aa: CASSVSDEKLFF
d_gene: TRBD2; abundance: .; j_gene: TRBJ2-5; v_gene: TRBV5-1; CDR3nt: TGCGCCAGCAGCTTGGCCGCGGGGGTTGGGCAGACCCAGTACTTC; CDR3aa: CASSLAAGVGQTQYF
d_gene: .; abundance: .; j_gene: TRBJ1-1; v_gene: TRBV7-2; CDR3nt: TGTGCCAGCAGCTTGTTGGGAGAGAACACTGAAGCTTTCTTT; CDR3aa: CASSLLGENTEAFF
d_gene: .; abundance: .; j_gene: TRBJ1-2; v_gene: TRBV20-1; CDR3nt: TGCAGTGCTATATTCTTATGTGCTAACTATGGCTACACCTTC; CDR3aa: CSAIFLCANYGYTF
d_gene: .; abundance: many; j_gene: TRBJ1-6; v_gene: TRBV7-2; CDR3nt: TGTGCCAGCAGCTTAGAGTCTTATAATTCACCCCTCCACTTT; CDR3aa: CASSLESYNSPLHF
d_gene: TRBD1; abundance: .; j_gene: TRBJ1-2; v_gene: TRBV12-3/TRBV12-4; CDR3nt: TGTGCCAGCAGTCCTCAGACAGGGAACTTTAATGGCTACACCTTC; CDR3aa: CASSPQTGNFNGYTF
d_gene: .; abundance: many; j_gene: TRBJ2-7; v_gene: TRBV20-1; CDR3nt: TGCAGTGCTAGAGGGAGCGTTAGCTCCTACGAGCAGTACTTC; CDR3aa: CSARGSVSSYEQYF
d_gene: .; abundance: many; j_gene: TRBJ1-4; v_gene: TRBV2; CDR3nt: TGTGCCAGCAGTGGGGGTGTAGACGCAACTAATGAAAAACTGTTTTTT; CDR3aa: CASSGGVDATNEKLFF
d_gene: TRBD1; abundance: .; j_gene: TRBJ1-1; v_gene: TRBV14; CDR3nt: TGTGCCAGCAGCGGGGACAGGGGGATCATGAACACTGAAGCTTTCTTT; CDR3aa: CASSGDRGIMNTEAFF
d_gene: TRBD1; abundance: .; j_gene: TRBJ1-2; v_gene: TRBV2; CDR3nt: TGTGCCAGCAAAGGGTTGGGACAGGGGGTTGGCTACACCTTC; CDR3aa: CASKGLGQGVGYTF
d_gene: TRBD2; abundance: many; j_gene: TRBJ2-1; v_gene: TRBV30; CDR3nt: TGTGCCTGGACTAGCGGGGGCAATGAGCAGTTCTTC; CDR3aa: CAWTSGGNEQFF
d_gene: TRBD1; abundance: .; j_gene: TRBJ2-1; v_gene: TRBV11-2; CDR3nt: TGTGCCAGCAGCCAGGACAGGGCCAGAGATGAGCAGTTCTTC; CDR3aa: CASSQDRARDEQFF
d_gene: .; abundance: once; j_gene: TRBJ2-6; v_gene: TRBV7-2; CDR3nt: TGTGCCAGCAGCTTAGCGTCGGGTCGCTCTGGGGCCAACGTCCTGACTTTC; CDR3aa: CASSLASGRSGANVLTF
d_gene: .; abundance: .; j_gene: TRBJ1-5; v_gene: TRBV20-1; CDR3nt: TGCAGTGCTACATCTAGCAATCAGCCCCAGCATTTT; CDR3aa: CSATSSNQPQHF
d_gene: .; abundance: .; j_gene: TRBJ2-7; v_gene: TRBV19; CDR3nt: TGTGCCAGTAGCGGCCAAGCGGACTACGAGCAGTACTTC; CDR3aa: CASSGQADYEQYF
d_gene: .; abundance: many; j_gene: TRBJ1-2; v_gene: TRBV7-2; CDR3nt: TGTGCCAGCAGCTTAGCGGGGTCCTTTCAGTATGGCTACACCTTC; CDR3aa: CASSLAGSFQYGYTF
d_gene: TRBD2; abundance: .; j_gene: TRBJ2-5; v_gene: TRBV2; CDR3nt: TGTGCCAGCAGATCAGCGGGGGGCCAAGAGACCCAGTACTTC; CDR3aa: CASRSAGGQETQYF